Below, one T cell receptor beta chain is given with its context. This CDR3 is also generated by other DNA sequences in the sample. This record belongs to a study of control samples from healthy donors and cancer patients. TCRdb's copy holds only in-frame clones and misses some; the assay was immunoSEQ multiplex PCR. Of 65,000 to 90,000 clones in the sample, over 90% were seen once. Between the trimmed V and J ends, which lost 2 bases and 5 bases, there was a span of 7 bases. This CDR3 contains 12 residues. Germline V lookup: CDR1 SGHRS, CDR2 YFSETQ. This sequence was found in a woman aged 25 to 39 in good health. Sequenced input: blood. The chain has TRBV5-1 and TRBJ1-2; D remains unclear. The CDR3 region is CASSLEGYGYTF. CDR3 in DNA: TGCGCCAGCAGCTTAGAGGGTTATGGCTACACCTTC.